The clone carrying this T cell receptor (beta chain) has ten or more counts. The antigen is undetermined. Aged 18 to 65, the patients had hyperthyroidism that was newly diagnosed and had lasted under 2 months. This entry comes from a study of T cells in Graves' hyperthyroidism and ophthalmopathy. RNA transcripts yielded amplified TCR beta CDR3 regions. Carried out on the TCR CDR3, a first-round RT-PCR used the HTBI primer set. TCRdb reprocessed the multiplex PCR reads with MiXCR, giving one entry per CDR3 protein. The sample holds a few hundred thousand distinct CDR3 sequences, around 14% seen once. Points from the study as a whole: Most thyroid-expanded clonotypes above 0.001 were also found in blood.

CDR3 length: 16 amino acids. Between the trimmed V and J ends, which lost 7 bases and 0 bases, there was a span of 16 bases. Sequencing used blood. The genes are TRBV12-3 or TRBV12-4 and TRBJ1-3; possibly TRBD1 for D (5 bases). The sequence was obtained from a woman aged 18-29 years with Graves' hyperthyroidism. The CDR3 reads CASIKSGSPSGNTIYF. DNA for the CDR3: TGTGCCAGCATTAAATCAGGGAGCCCCTCTGGAAACACCATATATTTT.